The 25 T cell receptor beta chains below all came from one sample that was sequenced in a study of T cells in Graves' hyperthyroidism and ophthalmopathy. TCR beta CDR3 regions were amplified from RNA. The TCR CDR3 first-round RT-PCR relied on the HTBI primer set. MiXCR, run by TCRdb on the multiplex PCR reads, gives a single entry per CDR3 protein. The table lists about 270,000 distinct CDR3 sequences, approximately 21% of them singletons. Sequencing was performed on blood. The receptors originated from a man aged 25-40 years with Graves' ophthalmopathy.

This clonotype showed up many times. The V gene is TRBV2, the J gene TRBJ2-5; D gene uncertain. Looked up from germline, CDR1 is SNHLY and CDR2 is FYNNEI. V lost 6 bases and J 2 bases, leaving 13 bases between the germline ends. The CDR3 sequence is 14 residues long. DNA of the CDR3: TGTGCCAGCAGCCCTTGGGCGACACAAGAGACCCAGTACTTC. Encoded protein: CASSPWATQETQYF.

This chain uses TRBV3-1 with TRBJ2-1; 16 bases agree with TRBD2. V shed 1 base and J 4 bases; nucleotides not matched to a gene: 7. The length of the CDR3 is 19 residues. Germline lookup yields CDR1 LGHDT and CDR2 YNNKEL (reference sequence). The CDR3 protein is CASSQGAGTSGRAYNEQFF. CDR3 in DNA: TGTGCCAGCAGCCAAGGTGCCGGGACTAGCGGGAGGGCTTACAATGAGCAGTTCTTC.

This chain uses TRBV11-3 with TRBJ2-1, with D possibly being TRBD2 (6 bases). CDR3 size: 12 residues. CDR1 and CDR2 (germline): SGHNT, YENEEA. The germline V and J ends were trimmed by 5 bases and 7 bases, with 9 bases remaining between them. The CDR3 here is CASSRGGNEQFF. CDR3 sequence (DNA): TGTGCCAGCAGCCGCGGAGGGAATGAGCAGTTCTTC. The full variable domain, completed using reference TRBV11-3 and TRBJ2-1, is EAGVVQSPRYKIIEKKQPVAFWCNPISGHNTLYWYLQNLGQGPELLIRYENEEAVDDSQLPKDRFSAERLKGVDSTLKIQPAELGDSAVYLCASSRGGNEQFFGPGTRLTVL.

The genes are TRBV2 and TRBJ2-5, with D tentatively TRBD1 (6 bases). The V gene's germline CDR1 is SNHLY and CDR2 FYNNEI. Trimming pared 3 bases from V and 4 bases from J, leaving 12 bases between. The CDR3 covers 14 residues. In DNA form, the CDR3 reads TGTGCCAGCAGTGACTTAATCAGGGGAGAGACCCAGTACTTC. It codes for CASSDLIRGETQYF.

This clonotype has only one observation. An end of the junction differs from the germline gene, which may be a read error. The rearrangement uses TRBV6-2 or TRBV6-3 and TRBJ2-1; TRBD2 agrees at 8 bases. The CDR3 has 16 amino acids. The germline V gene encodes CDR1 MNHEY and CDR2 SVGEGT. The CDR3 DNA is TGTGCCGGCAGTCCTTACGGGACTAGGGCCTACAATGAGCAGTTCTTC. Translating gives CAGSPYGTRAYNEQFF.

This clonotype was observed a few times. The chain couples TRBV7-2 to TRBJ2-7; 12 nucleotides align to TRBD2. CDR3 size: 14 residues. CDR1 is SGHTA, CDR2 FQGNSA, per germline. V lost 3 bases to trimming and J lost 5 bases; unmatched junction nucleotides: 2. The CDR3 nucleotides are TGTGCCAGCAGCTTCCGACTAGCGGGGGACGAGCAGTACTTC. This encodes CASSFRLAGDEQYF.

This clonotype was detected only a few times. This chain connects TRBV6-5 to TRBJ1-2, with TRBD1 identical over 7 bases. The CDR3 length is 16 residues. V lost 6 bases to trimming and J lost 4 bases; unmatched junction nucleotides: 14. Germline assignment: CDR1 MNHEY and CDR2 SVGAGI. The CDR3 sequence: CASRSGGQTLIYGYTF. As DNA, the CDR3 is TGTGCCAGCAGAAGCGGGGGACAGACTCTAATCTATGGCTACACCTTC.

This clonotype came up many times. The chain couples TRBV30 to TRBJ1-1; no firm D call. In germline, CDR1 is GTSNPN, CDR2 SVGIG (reference sequence). The CDR3 has 13 residues. The germline V and J ends were trimmed by 1 base and 4 bases, with 10 bases remaining between them. Written as DNA, the CDR3 is TGTGCCTGGAGTGGGGTACGGGGCACTGAAGCTTTCTTT. Residues: CAWSGVRGTEAFF.

This clonotype was observed a few times. CDR3 protein: CASSFPKTEAFF. The CDR3 DNA reads TGTGCCAGCAGCTTCCCAAAGACTGAAGCTTTCTTT. The chain recombines TRBV13 with TRBJ1-1; D uncertain. Germline V gives CDR1 PRHDT, CDR2 FYEKMQ (reference sequence). CDR3 size: 12 residues. V was clipped by 3 bases and J by 5 bases, with 7 bases between them.

The J gene is TRBJ2-1, the V gene TRBV6-1; D gene uncertain. The V gene's germline CDR1 is MNHNS and CDR2 SASEGT. Trimming shortened V by 5 bases and J by 4 bases, and 15 bases separated the two germline ends. This CDR3 region has 15 residues. Here the CDR3 reads CASSRSQTAYNEQFF. CDR3 nucleotides: TGTGCCAGCAGTAGGAGCCAGACCGCTTACAATGAGCAGTTCTTC.

This chain uses TRBV28 with TRBJ2-1; D is undetermined. CDR3 size: 14 residues. V lost 6 bases to trimming and J lost 0 bases, with 9 bases between them. CDR1 and CDR2 (germline): MDHEN, SYDVKM. The CDR3 DNA sequence: TGTGCCAGCAGAGGCCGATACTCCTACAATGAGCAGTTCTTC. Protein: CASRGRYSYNEQFF.

This sequence joins TRBV7-8 and TRBJ2-1, with 14 nucleotides matching TRBD2. From germline, CDR1 is SGHVS and CDR2 FQNEAQ. CDR3 length: 16 amino acids. V lost 5 bases and J lost 7; bases outside the gene matches: 7. The CDR3 DNA reads TGTGCCAGCAGCCCCACCGGGACTAGCGGGAGTAATGAGCAGTTCTTC. Translating it yields CASSPTGTSGSNEQFF.

This clonotype has just a few counts. The DNA of the CDR3 is TGTGCCAGCAGTCAATCGCGGCTAGCCAAAAACATTCAGTACTTC. Its translation: CASSQSRLAKNIQYF. The V call is TRBV2, the J call TRBJ2-4; D gene unclear. CDR3 length equals 15 residues. Trimming removed 5 bases from V and 0 bases from J, with 11 bases in between. Looked up from germline, CDR1 is SNHLY and CDR2 is FYNNEI.

Only a few counts were recorded for this clonotype. One junction end does not reproduce the germline sequence, and a read error may be involved. The chain is built from TRBV5-1 and TRBJ2-7; D call uncertain. Germline assignment: CDR1 SGHRS and CDR2 YFSETQ. The CDR3 has 12 amino acids. The CDR3 region is CASSSTPYEQYF. The CDR3 region has the DNA TGCGCCAGCAGCTCGACCCCGTACGAGCAGTATTTC.

This clonotype was seen many times. This chain links TRBV7-2 with TRBJ2-5, with 9 bases lining up with TRBD1. The CDR3 totals 15 residues. The V segment lost 5 bases and the J segment 5 bases; nucleotides outside the gene matches: 9. Germline CDR1 reads SGHTA; CDR2 reads FQGNSA. CDR3 protein: CASSLTGTGWETQYF. DNA of the CDR3: TGTGCCAGCAGCCTAACCGGGACAGGGTGGGAGACCCAGTACTTC.

CDR3 in DNA: TGTGCCAGCAGGGGAACTAGCGGGAGGATACTGGATACGCAGTATTTT. Translating gives CASRGTSGRILDTQYF. The rearrangement uses TRBV6-1 and TRBJ2-3, with TRBD2 identical over 12 bases. This CDR3 is built from 16 residues. After removal of 6 bases from V and 6 bases from J, the junction contained 10 bases not matched to a gene. Germline CDR1 is MNHNS and CDR2 is SASEGT.

The chain recombines TRBV19 with TRBJ2-3; D possibly matches TRBD1 or TRBD2 (5 bases each). Germline-derived CDR1 and CDR2 are LNHDA and SQIVND (reference sequence). The CDR3 totals 13 residues. V was cut by 6 bases and J by 7 bases, with 14 bases left in between. CDR3 in DNA: TGTGCCAGTAGAGAGGGGCTAGGCCATACGCAGTATTTT. Translation: CASREGLGHTQYF.

V is TRBV18 and J is TRBJ2-7; 9 bases agree with TRBD2. The CDR3 totals 16 residues. V lost 0 bases and J lost 7; bases outside the gene matches: 10. Germline V gives CDR1 KGHSH, CDR2 LQKENI. CDR3 in amino acids: CASSPPLGGRAREQYF. For the CDR3, the DNA is TGTGCCAGCTCACCACCGCTCGGCGGGAGGGCGCGAGAGCAGTACTTC.

The genes are TRBV7-9 and TRBJ1-1; a possible D gene is TRBD1 (5 bases). Deletions cut 2 bases from V and 5 bases from J, with 12 bases between. This CDR3 is 14 amino acids long. Germline values: CDR1 SEHNR, CDR2 FQNEAQ (reference sequence). The chain's CDR3 is CASSLSQTATEAFF. CDR3 nucleotide sequence: TGTGCCAGCAGCTTATCTCAGACAGCGACTGAAGCTTTCTTT.

A few counts support this clonotype. The V and J genes are TRBV12-3 or TRBV12-4 and TRBJ2-2, with 8 bases aligning to TRBD2. The junction had 9 bases not matched to a gene; V was cut back by 10 bases and J by 5 bases. The CDR3 spans 14 residues. The CDR3 is CATTRLATTGELFF. CDR3 bases: TGTGCCACCACCCGACTAGCGACAACCGGGGAGCTGTTTTTT.

This chain links TRBV5-1 with TRBJ2-7; TRBD2 is a possible D gene (5 bases). CDR3 length: 15 residues. Germline lookup yields CDR1 SGHRS and CDR2 YFSETQ. V was shortened by 2 bases and J by 2 bases, with 14 bases between the two germline ends. The CDR3: CASSLTERQAYEQYF. The CDR3, as DNA: TGCGCCAGCAGCTTAACAGAGCGGCAGGCCTACGAGCAGTACTTC.

The rearrangement joins TRBV11-1 to TRBJ2-1; D may be TRBD1 or TRBD2 (5 bases each). Deletions cut 7 bases from V and 4 bases from J, with 14 bases between. The CDR3 contains 14 residues. CDR1 is SGHAT, CDR2 FQDESV, per germline (reference sequence). The CDR3 coding sequence is TGTGCCAGCACCGCCGGGACGGTGTACAATGAGCAGTTCTTC. Translation gives CASTAGTVYNEQFF.

This clonotype has only a few counts. V is TRBV4-1 and J is TRBJ1-1, with a tentative D call TRBD1 (5 bases). V gave up 2 bases and J gave up 10 bases, with 14 bases separating them. The V gene's germline CDR1 is MGHRA and CDR2 YSYEKL. CDR3 length equals 13 residues. The CDR3 is CASSQLGGWGAFF. The CDR3 DNA is TGCGCCAGCAGCCAACTGGGGGGTTGGGGAGCTTTCTTT.

The gene calls are TRBV5-5 and TRBJ2-2; D unclear. This CDR3 spans 12 amino acids. Per the germline V gene, CDR1 is SGHKS and CDR2 is YYEKEE (reference sequence). V lost 5 bases and J 2 bases, leaving 4 bases between the germline ends. The CDR3, as DNA: TGTGCCAGCAGACTTAACACCGGGGAGCTGTTTTTT. It encodes CASRLNTGELFF.

This clonotype was counted ten times or more. The CDR3 DNA reads TGTGCCAGCGGGTCCCTTGGGACGAGTTCCTACAATGAGCAGTTCTTC. Amino acid sequence: CASGSLGTSSYNEQFF. The rearrangement links TRBV28 to TRBJ2-1; D might be TRBD1 or TRBD2, each matching 5 bases. Germline V gives CDR1 MDHEN, CDR2 SYDVKM. The CDR3 loop spans 16 amino acids. V shed 8 bases and J shed 1 base, with 18 bases lying between them. Variable domain in full (rest from reference TRBV28 and TRBJ2-1): DVKVTQSSRYLVKRTGEKVFLECVQDMDHENMFWYRQDPGLGLRLIYFSYDVKMKEKGDIPEGYSVSREKKERFSLILESASTNQTSMYLCASGSLGTSSYNEQFFGPGTRLTVL.